Listed below are T cell receptor beta chains from one sample, sequenced in a study of T cells in Graves' hyperthyroidism and ophthalmopathy. TCRdb processed the multiplex PCR reads anew with MiXCR; each CDR3 protein has one entry. The sample comprises about 510,000 distinct CDR3 sequences, approximately 49% of which are singletons, and about 45% rests with the top ten. The specimen was peripheral blood or thyroid tissue (not recorded which). These receptors all stem from an adult woman with Graves' disease, either hyperthyroidism or ophthalmopathy (not recorded which). Each CDR3 is given with its conserved first and last residue. The order of the fields is D gene, clone size, J gene, V gene, CDR3 DNA, CDR3 protein. The D gene is left open where the match is weak. Clone size is not always given. Where it is, it says once, few, many or a class for expanded clones.

d_call: TRBD1
clone_size: few
j_call: TRBJ1-2
v_call: TRBV10-3
cdr3_nt: TGTGCCATCTCTGACAGGGCTAACTATGGCTACACCTTC
cdr3_aa: CAISDRANYGYTF

d_call: -
clone_size: many
j_call: TRBJ1-1
v_call: TRBV5-5
cdr3_nt: TGTGCCAGCAGCTTCGGGGGTTTGCCTGAAGCTTTCTTT
cdr3_aa: CASSFGGLPEAFF

d_call: -
clone_size: many
j_call: TRBJ2-7
v_call: TRBV19
cdr3_nt: TGTGCCAGTAGTAATAGTGGCTACGAGCAGTACTTC
cdr3_aa: CASSNSGYEQYF

d_call: TRBD1
clone_size: -
j_call: TRBJ1-4
v_call: TRBV2
cdr3_nt: TGTGCCAGCACCAAACAGGGGGCAGCGGAAAAACTGTTTTTT
cdr3_aa: CASTKQGAAEKLFF

d_call: TRBD1
clone_size: -
j_call: TRBJ1-2
v_call: TRBV10-3
cdr3_nt: TGTGCCATCAGTTTAAAGCAGACAGGGCAGTTAGGCTACACCTTC
cdr3_aa: CAISLKQTGQLGYTF

d_call: TRBD1
clone_size: once
j_call: TRBJ1-5
v_call: TRBV2
cdr3_nt: TGTGCTACTCAGGGGGCTTCTTCCAATCAGCCCCAGCATTTT
cdr3_aa: CATQGASSNQPQHF

d_call: -
clone_size: many
j_call: TRBJ2-2
v_call: TRBV20-1
cdr3_nt: TGCAGTGCTAGAGAGAACACCGGGGAGCTGTTTTTT
cdr3_aa: CSARENTGELFF

d_call: -
clone_size: -
j_call: TRBJ2-5
v_call: TRBV7-9
cdr3_nt: TGTGCCAGCAGCTTAGCGGGAGGTTTACGGGAGACCCAGTACTTC
cdr3_aa: CASSLAGGLRETQYF

d_call: -
clone_size: few
j_call: TRBJ1-2
v_call: TRBV29-1
cdr3_nt: TGCAGCGTCCGGTCGACAGAATCTTTCTATGGCTACACCTTC
cdr3_aa: CSVRSTESFYGYTF

d_call: -
clone_size: -
j_call: TRBJ2-2
v_call: TRBV7-3
cdr3_nt: TGTGCCAGCAGCTTAACGGTTGGGGCCCGGGGAGGGGAGCTGTTTTTT
cdr3_aa: CASSLTVGARGGELFF

d_call: -
clone_size: -
j_call: TRBJ2-7
v_call: TRBV6-5
cdr3_nt: TGTGCCAGCACCCCGATGGCCAACAGCTACGAGCAGTACTTC
cdr3_aa: CASTPMANSYEQYF

d_call: -
clone_size: -
j_call: TRBJ2-5
v_call: TRBV29-1
cdr3_nt: TGCAGCGTTGAACCTGGGGATGAGACCCAGTACTTC
cdr3_aa: CSVEPGDETQYF

d_call: -
clone_size: many
j_call: TRBJ2-7
v_call: TRBV7-8
cdr3_nt: TGTGCCAGCAGCCACCGGGACTGGGACGACGAGCAGTACTTC
cdr3_aa: CASSHRDWDDEQYF

d_call: TRBD1
clone_size: -
j_call: TRBJ2-7
v_call: TRBV5-6
cdr3_nt: TGTGCCAGCAGCAACTCCGGGACAGGGACCCACGAGCAGTACTTC
cdr3_aa: CASSNSGTGTHEQYF

d_call: TRBD1
clone_size: -
j_call: TRBJ2-7
v_call: TRBV10-3
cdr3_nt: TGTGCCATCAGTGAGAGAGGAGGGACAGGAGCCTACGAGCAGTACTTC
cdr3_aa: CAISERGGTGAYEQYF

d_call: -
clone_size: many
j_call: TRBJ2-1
v_call: TRBV7-3
cdr3_nt: TGTGCCAGCAGCTTAGGGGGAGAGCAGTTCTTC
cdr3_aa: CASSLGGEQFF

d_call: -
clone_size: -
j_call: TRBJ2-7
v_call: TRBV29-1
cdr3_nt: TGCAGCGTCGTCTTTTTGGCAGGGTCTGTTGACGAGCAGTACTTC
cdr3_aa: CSVVFLAGSVDEQYF

d_call: -
clone_size: many
j_call: TRBJ1-4
v_call: TRBV29-1
cdr3_nt: TGCAGCGTGGGGCCGGGACGGGCCAGTGAAAAACTGTTTTTT
cdr3_aa: CSVGPGRASEKLFF

d_call: TRBD2
clone_size: -
j_call: TRBJ2-2
v_call: TRBV10-3
cdr3_nt: TGTGCCATCAGCGCGATTGCGGGAGTCACCGGGGAGCTGTTTTTT
cdr3_aa: CAISAIAGVTGELFF

d_call: TRBD1
clone_size: many
j_call: TRBJ2-7
v_call: TRBV6-1
cdr3_nt: TGTGCCAGCAGGACAGGGGCGGCTAAGACCGAGCAGTACTTC
cdr3_aa: CASRTGAAKTEQYF